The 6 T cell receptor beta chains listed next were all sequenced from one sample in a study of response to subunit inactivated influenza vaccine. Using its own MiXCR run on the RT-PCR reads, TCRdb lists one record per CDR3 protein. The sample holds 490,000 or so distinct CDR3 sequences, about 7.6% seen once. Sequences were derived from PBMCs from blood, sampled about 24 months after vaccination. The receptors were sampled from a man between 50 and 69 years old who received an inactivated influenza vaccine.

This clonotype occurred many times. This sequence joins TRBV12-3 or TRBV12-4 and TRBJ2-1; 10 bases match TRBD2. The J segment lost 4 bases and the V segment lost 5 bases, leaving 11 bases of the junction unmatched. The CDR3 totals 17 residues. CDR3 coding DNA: TGTGCCAGCAGTCTCGGGACTAGCGTGGAGTTTTACAATGAGCAGTTCTTC. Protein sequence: CASSLGTSVEFYNEQFF.

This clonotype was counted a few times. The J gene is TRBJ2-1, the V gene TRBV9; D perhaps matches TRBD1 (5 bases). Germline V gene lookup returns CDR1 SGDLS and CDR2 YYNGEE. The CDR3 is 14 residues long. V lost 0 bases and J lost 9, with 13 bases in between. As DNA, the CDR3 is TGTGCCAGCAGCGTAGGTTCAGGGATGCGTGAGCAGTTCTTC. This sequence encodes CASSVGSGMREQFF.

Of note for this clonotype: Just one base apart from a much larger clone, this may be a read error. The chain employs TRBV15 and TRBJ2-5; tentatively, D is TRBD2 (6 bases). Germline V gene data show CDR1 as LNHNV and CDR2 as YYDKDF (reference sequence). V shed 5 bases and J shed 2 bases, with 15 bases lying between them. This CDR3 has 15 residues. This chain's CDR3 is CATSGGSGTQETQYF. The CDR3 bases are TGTGCCACCAGCGGAGGGTCAGGGACGCAAGAGACCCAGTACTTC.

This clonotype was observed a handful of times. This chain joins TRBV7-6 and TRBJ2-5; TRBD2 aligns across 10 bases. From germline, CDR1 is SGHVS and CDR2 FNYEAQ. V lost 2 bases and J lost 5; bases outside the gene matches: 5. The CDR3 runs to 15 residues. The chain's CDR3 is CASSLRLAGGETQYF. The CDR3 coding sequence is TGTGCCAGCAGCTTAAGACTAGCGGGCGGCGAGACCCAGTACTTC.

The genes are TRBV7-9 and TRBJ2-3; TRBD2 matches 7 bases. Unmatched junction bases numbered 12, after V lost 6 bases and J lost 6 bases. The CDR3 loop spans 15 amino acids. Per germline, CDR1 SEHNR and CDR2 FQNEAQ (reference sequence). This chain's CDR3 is CASSLEGGQTDTQYF. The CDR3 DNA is TGTGCCAGCAGTCTAGAGGGAGGGCAAACCGATACGCAGTATTTT.

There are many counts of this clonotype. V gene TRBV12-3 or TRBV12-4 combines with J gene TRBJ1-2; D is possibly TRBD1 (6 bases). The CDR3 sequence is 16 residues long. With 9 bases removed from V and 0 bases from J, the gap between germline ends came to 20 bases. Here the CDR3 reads CASTGQSTTANYGYTF. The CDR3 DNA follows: TGTGCCAGTACAGGACAGTCCACCACAGCTAACTATGGCTACACCTTC.